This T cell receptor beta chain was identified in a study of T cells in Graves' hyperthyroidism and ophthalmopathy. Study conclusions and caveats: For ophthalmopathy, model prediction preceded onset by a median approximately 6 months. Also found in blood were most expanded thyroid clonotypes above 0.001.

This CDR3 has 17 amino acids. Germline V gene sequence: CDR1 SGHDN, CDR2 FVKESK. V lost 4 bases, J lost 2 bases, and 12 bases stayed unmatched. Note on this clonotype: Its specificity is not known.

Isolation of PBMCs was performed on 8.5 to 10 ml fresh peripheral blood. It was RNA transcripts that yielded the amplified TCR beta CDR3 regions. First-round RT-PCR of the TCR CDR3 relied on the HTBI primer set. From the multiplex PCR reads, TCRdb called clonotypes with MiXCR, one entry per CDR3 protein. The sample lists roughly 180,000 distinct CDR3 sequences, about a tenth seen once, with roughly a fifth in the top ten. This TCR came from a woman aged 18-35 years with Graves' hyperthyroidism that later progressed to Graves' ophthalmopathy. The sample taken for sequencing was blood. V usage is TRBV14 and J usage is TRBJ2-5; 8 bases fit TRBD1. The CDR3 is CASSPSARTGRQETQYF. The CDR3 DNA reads TGTGCCAGCAGCCCAAGCGCCCGGACAGGGAGGCAAGAGACCCAGTACTTC.